One and the same sample provided the 5 T cell receptor beta chains below, sequenced in a study of blood T cell repertoires in COVID-19. The method was immunoSEQ multiplex PCR; TCRdb's version includes in-frame clones alone and lacks a portion of them. In the table there are under 500,000 clones, around 89% of which are singletons. The specimen sequenced was peripheral blood. Receptors originate from a young woman with acute or convalescent COVID-19.

This sequence joins TRBV7-9 and TRBJ1-4; D remains ambiguous. The germline CDR1 and CDR2 sequences are SEHNR and FQNEAQ (reference sequence). Trimming stripped 3 bases from V and 0 bases from J, with 11 bases between. The CDR3 has 16 residues. The CDR3 sequence is CASSFTTRTTNEKLFF. CDR3 DNA sequence: TGTGCCAGCAGCTTCACCACAAGAACAACTAATGAAAAACTGTTTTTT.

V gene TRBV6-6 combines with J gene TRBJ2-3, with D maybe TRBD2 (6 bases). The CDR3 length is 15 residues. Germline CDR1 MNHNY, CDR2 SVGAGI (reference sequence). With 6 bases removed from V and 0 bases from J, the gap between germline ends came to 13 bases. The CDR3 loop reads CASRGLVSSTDTQYF. CDR3 DNA sequence: TGTGCCAGCAGGGGACTCGTTTCTAGCACAGATACGCAGTATTTT.

CDR3 sequence reads: CAISERQLLSDTEAFF. The DNA for the CDR3 is TGTGCCATCAGTGAACGACAGTTATTGAGTGACACTGAAGCTTTCTTT. V is TRBV10-3 and J is TRBJ1-1, with D possibly being TRBD1 (5 bases). V dropped 3 bases and J dropped 3 bases, with 17 bases sitting between them. This CDR3 comprises 16 residues. Germline V lookup: CDR1 ENHRY, CDR2 SYGVKD.

The chain couples TRBV7-9 to TRBJ1-5, with 7 bases aligning to TRBD1. V shed 0 bases and J 7 bases; nucleotides not matched to a gene: 6. CDR3 size: 15 residues. Germline CDR1 and CDR2: SEHNR and FQNEAQ (reference sequence). The CDR3 is CASSLAGGALQPQHF. CDR3 coding DNA: TGTGCCAGCAGCTTAGCAGGGGGCGCCTTACAGCCCCAGCATTTT.

This chain links TRBV24-1 with TRBJ2-1; possibly TRBD1 for D (7 bases). V shed 10 bases and J shed 8 bases, with 17 bases lying between them. The CDR3 contains 13 residues. Germline V lookup: CDR1 KGHDR, CDR2 SFDVKD. This chain's CDR3 is CATGGTEKDEQFF. For the CDR3, the DNA is TGTGCCACGGGCGGGACAGAGAAAGATGAGCAGTTCTTC.